This T cell receptor (beta chain) emerged from a study of blood T cell repertoires in COVID-19. Overall study context: Sites in the United States, Italy and Spain provided acute and convalescent COVID-19 samples. From T cells, B-cell-depleted T cells, or PBMCs came the material, which was cDNA or gDNA.

Living in 24 US areas, the participants were between roughly 18 and 90 years of age. Clinical history as reported by participants underpinned cohort assignment. The data were produced by immunoSEQ multiplex PCR, yet TCRdb's version contains in-frame clones alone and is incomplete. The sample lists roughly 280,000 clones, under 90% occurring once. Trimming at V came to 3 bases and at J to 8 bases, leaving 9 bases not matched to a gene. The germline gives CDR1 LNHNV, CDR2 YYDKDF (reference sequence). CDR3 length equals 15 residues. The V gene is TRBV15, the J gene TRBJ1-4, with TRBD1 matching 7 bases. This clonotype was obtained from a woman in her fifties or sixties who had recovered from COVID-19. Input material: PBMCs or T cells enriched from blood (not recorded which). CDR3 coding DNA: TGTGCCACCAGCAGGCTACAGGGGCTGGGCGAAAAACTGTTTTTT. This sequence encodes CATSRLQGLGEKLFF.